A single sample gave rise to the 9 T cell receptor beta chains below, sequenced in a study of blood T cell repertoires in COVID-19. Clones were read by immunoSEQ multiplex PCR, and TCRdb kept only the in-frame ones, dropping some. The sample lists some 340,000 clones; 70% to 90% were seen once. Sequencing was performed on PBMCs or T cells enriched from blood (not recorded which). The source of these receptors is a woman under 40 who had recovered from COVID-19.

The CDR3 region has the DNA TGTGCCAGCAGCGCCGGGACAGGGAGTACCTACGAGCAGTACTTC. Translated, it gives CASSAGTGSTYEQYF. J is TRBJ2-7 and V is TRBV7-9; TRBD1 matches at 9 bases. Germline CDR1 SEHNR, CDR2 FQNEAQ (reference sequence). After removal of 5 bases from V and 2 bases from J, the junction contained 7 bases not matched to a gene. This CDR3 comprises 15 residues. The full variable domain, rest sourced from reference TRBV7-9 and TRBJ2-7, is DTGVSQNPRHKITKRGQNVTFRCDPISEHNRLYWYRQTLGQGPEFLTYFQNEAQLEKSRLLSDRFSAERPKGSFSTLEIQRTEQGDSAMYLCASSAGTGSTYEQYFGPGTRLTVT.

The V gene is TRBV28, the J gene TRBJ2-7, with TRBD1 identical over 7 bases. Germline V lookup: CDR1 MDHEN, CDR2 SYDVKM. The CDR3 is made up of 14 amino acids. With V trimmed by 8 bases and J by 2 bases, 9 bases remained unmatched. CDR3 sequence: CASGGGTATYEQYF. CDR3 coding DNA: TGTGCCAGCGGGGGTGGGACAGCCACCTACGAGCAGTACTTC.

This clone has just a few counts. CDR3 in DNA: TGTGCCACCTCGGACAGGGTTTGGCAGCCCCAGCATTTT. Translation: CATSDRVWQPQHF. The rearrangement joins TRBV19 to TRBJ1-5; TRBD1 aligns across 8 bases. CDR1 is LNHDA, CDR2 SQIVND, per germline (reference sequence). V shed 10 bases, J shed 7 bases, and the junction held 9 bases outside the gene matches. This CDR3 contains 13 residues. Full variable domain (outside the CDR3, taken from reference TRBV19 and TRBJ1-5): DGGITQSPKYLFRKEGQNVTLSCEQNLNHDAMYWYRQDPGQGLRLIYYSQIVNDFQKGDIAEGYSVSREKKESFPLTVTSAQKNPTAFYLCATSDRVWQPQHFGDGTRLSIL.

The chain joins TRBV12-5 to TRBJ1-1; no definite D call. Germline CDR1 LGHNT, CDR2 FRNRAP. V was clipped by 1 base and J by 5 bases, with 5 bases between them. The CDR3 length is 12 residues. The CDR3 nucleotides are TGTGCTAGTGGTTTGGGAGAAACTGAAGCTTTCTTT. This sequence encodes CASGLGETEAFF.

The chain joins TRBV4-2 to TRBJ1-3; 11 positions match TRBD1. The germline gives CDR1 LGHNA, CDR2 YNFKEQ. The junction had 8 bases not matched to a gene; V was cut back by 4 bases and J by 3 bases. This CDR3 comprises 17 residues. CDR3: CASSPRGQGVGGNTIYF. CDR3 coding DNA: TGTGCCAGCAGCCCGCGGGGACAGGGGGTTGGTGGAAACACCATATATTTT.

CDR3 bases: TGTGCCAGCTCACCGGCAGGGGAAGGAGAGACCCAGTACTTC. It specifies CASSPAGEGETQYF. The chain links TRBV18 to TRBJ2-5; D possibly corresponds to TRBD1 (6 bases). Per germline, CDR1 KGHSH and CDR2 LQKENI. The CDR3 contains 14 residues. V was pared by 3 bases and J by 4 bases, with 12 bases between.

The chain joins TRBV19 to TRBJ1-4; D perhaps matches TRBD1 (6 bases). The germline CDR1 and CDR2 sequences are LNHDA and SQIVND (reference sequence). Trimming took 3 bases from V and 0 from J, leaving 14 bases between them. This CDR3 spans 17 amino acids. The CDR3, as DNA: TGTGCCAGTAGTATCGCGGACAGTTTTTCAACTAATGAAAAACTGTTTTTT. Protein product: CASSIADSFSTNEKLFF.

The gene calls are TRBV5-4 and TRBJ1-2, with D perhaps TRBD1 (5 bases). The CDR3 spans 15 residues. Between the trimmed V and J ends, which lost 4 bases and 5 bases, there was a span of 18 bases. CDR1 is SGHNT and CDR2 is YYREEE in the germline V gene (reference sequence). The CDR3 loop is CASSEGVGKEYGYTF. The DNA of the CDR3 is TGTGCCAGCAGCGAAGGGGTCGGAAAAGAGTATGGCTACACCTTC.

The V call is TRBV6-4, the J call TRBJ1-6, with D possibly being TRBD1 (5 bases). The CDR3 runs to 13 residues. Trimming cost V 8 bases and J 7 bases, with 12 bases left between them. Germline V gene sequence: CDR1 MRHNA, CDR2 SNTAGT. The CDR3 nucleotides read TGTGCCAGCGGGGTCGACAGAAATTCACCCCTCCACTTT. It encodes CASGVDRNSPLHF.